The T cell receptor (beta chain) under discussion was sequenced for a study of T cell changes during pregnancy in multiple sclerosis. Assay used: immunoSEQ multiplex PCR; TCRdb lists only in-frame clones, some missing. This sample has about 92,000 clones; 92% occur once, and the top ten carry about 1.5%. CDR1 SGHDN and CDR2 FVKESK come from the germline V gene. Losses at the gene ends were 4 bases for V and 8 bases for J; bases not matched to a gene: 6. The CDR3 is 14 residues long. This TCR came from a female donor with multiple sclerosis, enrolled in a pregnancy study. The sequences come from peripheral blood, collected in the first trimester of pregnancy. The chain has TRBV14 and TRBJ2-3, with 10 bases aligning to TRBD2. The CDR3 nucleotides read TGTGCCAGCAGCCTAGACCCTAGCGGGAGTACGCAGTATTTT. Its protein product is CASSLDPSGSTQYF.